The rows below give T cell receptor beta chains drawn from one sample of a study of blood T cells in healthy people across ages. TCRdb itself ran the 5' RACE reads through MiXCR, one entry per CDR3 protein. The sample has approximately 800,000 distinct CDR3 sequences; about 37% are singletons. Specimen: blood. These receptors came from a man between 18 and 29 years old in good health. The CDR3 runs from the conserved cysteine through the conserved F or W. Fields, in order: V gene, J gene, D gene, clone size, CDR3 protein, CDR3 DNA. The D gene is left open where the match is weak. Clone size is not always given. Where it is, it says once, few, many or a class for expanded clones.

TRBV4-3	TRBJ2-3	.	.	CASSQGPSDYSTDTQYF	TGCGCCAGCAGCCAAGGCCCCTCGGACTACAGCACAGATACGCAGTATTTT
TRBV7-2	TRBJ1-2	.	.	CAKRTATNYGYTF	TGTGCCAAGAGGACAGCAACTAACTATGGCTACACCTTC
TRBV7-2	TRBJ2-7	.	.	CASSLVWSNNEQYF	TGTGCCAGCAGCTTAGTCTGGAGCAACAATGAGCAGTACTTC
TRBV12-3/TRBV12-4	TRBJ1-2	.	many	CASSPTGNYGYTF	TGCGCCAGCAGCCCAACAGGGAACTATGGCTACACCTTC
TRBV20-1	TRBJ2-1	.	many	CSARARGGGSNEQFF	TGCAGTGCTAGAGCCAGGGGAGGGGGATCCAATGAGCAGTTCTTC
TRBV25-1	TRBJ1-4	TRBD1	.	CASSEVDRRTEKLFF	TGTGCCAGCAGTGAAGTGGACAGGCGAACTGAAAAACTGTTTTTT
TRBV4-2	TRBJ2-1	TRBD2	few	CASSQDPGLAQSNEQFF	TGTGCCAGCAGCCAAGATCCGGGACTAGCCCAGTCCAATGAGCAGTTCTTC
TRBV7-2	TRBJ1-6	.	few	CASSRGVSEPLHF	TGTGCCAGCAGTCGGGGGGTCTCTGAACCCCTCCACTTT
TRBV24-1	TRBJ2-3	.	few	CATSQTPDTQYF	TGTGCCACCAGTCAGACCCCAGATACGCAGTATTTT
TRBV20-1	TRBJ2-1	.	many	CSAKGRAPDANNEQFF	TGCAGTGCTAAGGGCCGGGCGCCAGATGCGAACAATGAGCAGTTCTTC
TRBV28	TRBJ2-5	.	.	CASSVNEGKETQYF	TGTGCCAGCAGTGTAAACGAGGGAAAAGAGACCCAGTACTTC
TRBV20-1	TRBJ1-2	.	.	CSASQGYGNYGYTF	TGCAGTGCTAGTCAGGGTTACGGAAATTATGGCTACACCTTC
TRBV9	TRBJ1-2	TRBD1	.	CASSVAPRQGPRGYTF	TGTGCCAGCAGCGTAGCCCCCCGACAGGGACCTCGGGGCTACACCTTC
TRBV10-3	TRBJ1-2	TRBD1	many	CAINDGQGRNGYTF	TGTGCCATCAATGACGGACAGGGAAGAAATGGCTACACCTTC
TRBV6-6	TRBJ2-4	.	.	CAGSFGSSGGIQYF	TGTGCCGGCAGTTTTGGGTCCTCCGGGGGCATTCAGTACTTC
TRBV12-3/TRBV12-4	TRBJ1-4	TRBD1	.	CASSAQGAPAEKLFF	TGTGCCAGCAGTGCACAGGGGGCCCCGGCTGAAAAACTGTTTTTT
TRBV20-1	TRBJ2-3	.	.	CSATSRGRGASTDTQYF	TGCAGTGCTACCTCGCGGGGACGGGGGGCAAGCACAGATACGCAGTATTTT
TRBV15	TRBJ2-5	.	.	CATSRAFNGPQETQYF	TGTGCCACCAGCAGAGCCTTCAACGGCCCCCAAGAGACCCAGTACTTC
TRBV27	TRBJ1-2	.	few	CASSPREPANYGYTF	TGTGCCAGCAGTCCGAGGGAACCAGCTAACTATGGCTACACCTTC
TRBV11-2	TRBJ2-3	.	few	CASSLIGAPTDTQYF	TGTGCCAGCAGCTTAATCGGAGCGCCCACAGATACGCAGTATTTT
TRBV3-1	TRBJ2-5	TRBD1	once	CASYAGTGLKTQYF	TGTGCCAGCTACGCAGGGACAGGGCTAAAGACCCAGTACTTC
TRBV5-1	TRBJ1-5	.	few	CASSLGGEGFGQPQHF	TGCGCCAGCAGCTTGGGTGGGGAGGGGTTCGGACAGCCCCAGCATTTT
TRBV7-2	TRBJ1-5	.	.	CASSLRSVRPQHF	TGTGCCAGCAGCTTGAGGTCCGTCCGGCCCCAGCATTTT
TRBV20-1	TRBJ2-1	.	few	CSARSSGGPRNEQFF	TGCAGTGCTAGGTCAAGTGGGGGCCCTCGCAATGAGCAGTTCTTC
TRBV12-3/TRBV12-4	TRBJ1-4	.	few	CASSDASSNEKLFF	TGTGCCAGCAGTGACGCGTCATCGAATGAAAAACTGTTTTTT
TRBV7-2	TRBJ1-1	TRBD1	few	CASSFSGQGTAFF	TGTGCCAGCAGCTTCAGTGGACAGGGAACAGCTTTCTTT
TRBV30	TRBJ2-1	TRBD1	many	CAWSLDRGNEQFF	TGTGCCTGGAGTCTAGACAGGGGGAATGAGCAGTTCTTC
TRBV12-3/TRBV12-4	TRBJ1-5	.	few	CASTSQAGLNQPQHF	TGTGCCAGCACGTCACAGGCGGGTCTCAATCAGCCCCAGCATTTT
TRBV29-1	TRBJ2-3	.	many	CSVELRTDTQYF	TGCAGCGTAGAACTCCGCACAGATACGCAGTATTTT
TRBV20-1	TRBJ2-3	.	many	CSARVPADLTDTQYF	TGCAGTGCTAGAGTTCCCGCAGATTTAACAGATACGCAGTATTTT
TRBV28	TRBJ1-6	.	.	CASSFRTRDSPLHF	TGTGCCAGCAGTTTTCGGACAAGGGATTCACCCCTCCACTTT
TRBV28	TRBJ2-3	.	many	CASSDRTDTQYF	TGTGCCAGCAGCGATCGCACAGATACGCAGTATTTT
TRBV6-5	TRBJ2-5	.	many	CASSTMETQYF	TGTGCCAGCAGTACCATGGAGACCCAGTACTTC
TRBV7-3	TRBJ2-2	.	.	CASSRGSTGELFF	TGTGCCAGCAGCCGAGGGTCTACCGGGGAGCTGTTTTTT
TRBV3-1	TRBJ1-2	TRBD1	many	CASSQRTGTNYGYTF	TGTGCCAGCAGCCAAAGGACAGGGACTAACTATGGCTACACCTTC
TRBV20-1	TRBJ1-2	.	.	CSAREGGLDYGYTF	TGCAGTGCTAGAGAGGGGGGGCTAGACTATGGCTACACCTTC
TRBV18	TRBJ1-2	TRBD1	few	CASSRDAGGESPDGYTF	TGTGCCAGCTCTCGCGACGCAGGGGGCGAAAGTCCGGATGGCTACACCTTC
TRBV7-2	TRBJ1-2	.	.	CASSLAYRVGMPNYGYTF	TGTGCCAGCAGCTTAGCGTACAGGGTCGGGATGCCTAACTATGGCTACACCTTC
TRBV6-1	TRBJ2-7	.	.	CASSDALSYEQYF	TGTGCCAGCAGTGACGCGCTTTCCTACGAGCAGTACTTC
TRBV10-3	TRBJ2-6	.	.	CAISEVGEKGANVLTF	TGTGCCATCAGTGAGGTCGGGGAGAAGGGGGCCAACGTCCTGACTTTC
TRBV5-1	TRBJ1-1	.	few	CASSWGGAENTEAFF	TGCGCCAGCAGCTGGGGGGGCGCAGAGAACACTGAAGCTTTCTTT